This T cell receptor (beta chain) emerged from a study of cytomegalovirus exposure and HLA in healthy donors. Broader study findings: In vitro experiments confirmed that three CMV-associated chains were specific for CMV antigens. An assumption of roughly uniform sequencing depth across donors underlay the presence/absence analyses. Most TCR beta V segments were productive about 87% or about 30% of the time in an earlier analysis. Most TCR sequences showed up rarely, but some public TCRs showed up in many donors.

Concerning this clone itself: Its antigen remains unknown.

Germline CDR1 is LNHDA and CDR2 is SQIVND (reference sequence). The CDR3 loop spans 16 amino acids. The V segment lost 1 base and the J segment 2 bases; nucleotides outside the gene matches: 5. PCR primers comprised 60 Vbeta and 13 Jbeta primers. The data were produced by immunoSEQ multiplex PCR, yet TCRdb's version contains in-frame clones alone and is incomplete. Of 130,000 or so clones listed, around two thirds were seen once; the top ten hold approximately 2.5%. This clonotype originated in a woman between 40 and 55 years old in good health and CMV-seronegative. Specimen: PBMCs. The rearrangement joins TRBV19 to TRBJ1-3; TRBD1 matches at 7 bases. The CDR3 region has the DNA TGTGCCAGTAGTATAGCCAACAGGGGAACTGGAAACACCATATATTTT. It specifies CASSIANRGTGNTIYF. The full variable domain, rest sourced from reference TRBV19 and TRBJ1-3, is DGGITQSPKYLFRKEGQNVTLSCEQNLNHDAMYWYRQDPGQGLRLIYYSQIVNDFQKGDIAEGYSVSREKKESFPLTVTSAQKNPTAFYLCASSIANRGTGNTIYFGEGSWLTVV.